This T cell receptor (beta chain) was observed in a study of PD-1 blockade in classical Hodgkin lymphoma. Study findings and constraints: There was a significant rise in CD4+ TCR diversity by C4D1, with no such rise for CD8+.

Relapse was seen in all patients after autologous stem cell transplantation, and brentuximab vedotin exposure was variable. Some clones are missing from TCRdb's copy, which holds only in-frame ones; the method was immunoSEQ multiplex PCR. Of about 26,000 clones listed, more than 75% are singletons. Germline-derived CDR1 and CDR2 are SGHVS and FQNEAQ. Trimming left V 1 base short and J 3 bases short, with 15 bases between. The CDR3 is 16 amino acids. Concerning this clone: Its target is not known.

This clonotype originated in a human donor with classical Hodgkin lymphoma. This sequence joins TRBV7-8 and TRBJ1-1; D remains unclear. This specimen was peripheral blood mononuclear cells (PBMCs), taken at baseline. CDR3 DNA sequence: TGTGCCAGCAGCTTAGGTGCGCGGGCCGGGGACACTGAAGCTTTCTTT. As protein: CASSLGARAGDTEAFF.